This passage covers 14 T cell receptor beta chains from one sample sequenced in a study of cytomegalovirus exposure and HLA in healthy donors. TCRdb keeps only in-frame clones here, not all; method: immunoSEQ multiplex PCR. The table records about 200,000 clones, around 90% of them present only once. The sequencing input was PBMCs. The receptors shown here come from a woman in her late teens or twenties in good health and CMV-seropositive.

The V call is TRBV5-6, the J call TRBJ2-7, with TRBD2 matching 9 bases. This CDR3 contains 18 residues. After removal of 3 bases from V and 7 bases from J, the junction contained 20 bases not matched to a gene. Germline CDR1 SGHDT, CDR2 YYEEEE. CDR3 DNA: TGTGCCAGCAGCTCCAAACTAGAGACTAGCGGTGATTTGGGTGAGCAGTACTTC. Its translation is CASSSKLETSGDLGEQYF. The whole variable domain, remainder taken from reference TRBV5-6 and TRBJ2-7, is DAGVTQSPTHLIKTRGQQVTLRCSPKSGHDTVSWYQQALGQGPQFIFQYYEEEERQRGNFPDRFSGHQFPNYSSELNVNALLLGDSALYLCASSSKLETSGDLGEQYFGPGTRLTVT.

The chain employs TRBV11-2 and TRBJ2-7, with D uncertain. V was trimmed by 7 bases and J by 3 bases, leaving 7 bases between them. Germline V lookup: CDR1 SGHAT, CDR2 FQNNGV. The CDR3 spans 11 residues. The CDR3 here is CASTRSYEQYF. CDR3 coding DNA: TGTGCCAGCACCCGGAGCTACGAGCAGTACTTC.

The chain couples TRBV2 to TRBJ2-5; 9 bases map to TRBD2. CDR1 is SNHLY, CDR2 FYNNEI, per germline. This CDR3 has 15 amino acids. V lost 6 bases, J lost 5 bases, and 10 bases stayed unmatched. The CDR3 DNA sequence: TGTGCCAGCAGCGGGGGGACTAGCCGGAGCGAGACCCAGTACTTC. Protein product: CASSGGTSRSETQYF.

The chain employs TRBV28 and TRBJ2-7; tentatively, D is TRBD1 (6 bases). Germline-derived CDR1 and CDR2 are MDHEN and SYDVKM. The CDR3 totals 15 residues. V lost 7 bases to trimming and J lost 1 base, with 17 bases between them. For the CDR3, the DNA is TGTGCCAGCATCGCTTGGGACACTTCTTCCTACGAGCAGTACTTC. Its protein product is CASIAWDTSSYEQYF.

The genes are TRBV4-1 and TRBJ2-2; possibly TRBD2 for D (5 bases). Germline V gene lookup returns CDR1 MGHRA and CDR2 YSYEKL. Trimming took 9 bases from V and 5 from J, leaving 19 bases between them. The CDR3 contains 15 residues. The DNA of the CDR3 is TGCGCCAGTTACCAGAGCGGAGTAGGAACCGGGGAGCTGTTTTTT. Translating gives CASYQSGVGTGELFF.

The chain couples TRBV19 to TRBJ2-1; D possibly corresponds to TRBD1 (5 bases). CDR1 and CDR2 (germline): LNHDA, SQIVND (reference sequence). This CDR3 is 14 amino acids long. Trimming removed 3 bases at V and 5 bases at J, with 11 bases between. CDR3 sequence: CASSILETDNEQFF. The DNA of the CDR3 is TGTGCCAGTAGTATTCTTGAGACAGACAATGAGCAGTTCTTC.

This clone was detected only a few times. V and J are TRBV28 and TRBJ2-7; 7 nucleotides agree with TRBD1. V was clipped by 11 bases and J by 3 bases; unmatched bases: 10. The germline V gene encodes CDR1 MDHEN and CDR2 SYDVKM. CDR3 size: 13 residues. CDR3 bases: TGTGCCGGCTCGGGACAGACTATCTACGAGCAGTACTTC. Its protein product is CAGSGQTIYEQYF.

The chain links TRBV2 to TRBJ1-5; TRBD1 matches at 9 bases. Germline V CDR1 and CDR2: SNHLY, FYNNEI. CDR3 size: 13 residues. V lost 4 bases to trimming and J lost 6 bases; unmatched junction nucleotides: 1. The CDR3 region has the DNA TGTGCCAGCAGTGTACAGGGGGCTCAGCCCCAGCATTTT. It is translated as CASSVQGAQPQHF.

The rearrangement links TRBV7-9 to TRBJ2-7, with D possibly matching TRBD2 (5 bases). CDR1 and CDR2 from the germline V gene are SEHNR and FQNEAQ (reference sequence). The CDR3 contains 12 residues. Trimming removed 8 bases from V and 2 bases from J, with 10 bases in between. The CDR3, as DNA: TGTGCCAGCGAAGCGGCCACCTACGAGCAGTACTTC. As protein: CASEAATYEQYF.

This clone has a single count. This rearrangement joins TRBV30 to TRBJ2-3; 8 positions agree with TRBD2. V dropped 2 bases and J dropped 0; count of bases not matched to a gene: 7. Germline V gives CDR1 GTSNPN, CDR2 SVGIG (reference sequence). This CDR3 is built from 16 residues. The CDR3 here is CAWSHGTRTSTDTQYF. In DNA, the CDR3 is TGTGCCTGGAGTCATGGGACTAGAACTAGCACAGATACGCAGTATTTT.

The rearrangement links TRBV27 to TRBJ2-1; 14 bases fit TRBD2. The germline CDR1 and CDR2 sequences are MNHEY and SMNVEV (reference sequence). CDR3 length equals 15 residues. V dropped 2 bases and J dropped 10; count of bases not matched to a gene: 4. This CDR3 is CASSLVGLAGEEQFF. The CDR3 DNA reads TGTGCCAGCAGTTTAGTGGGACTAGCGGGAGAAGAGCAGTTCTTC.

The gene calls are TRBV7-6 and TRBJ2-5; a weak D match, TRBD1 (5 bases). CDR3 length: 13 amino acids. V lost 1 base and J 2 bases, leaving 5 bases between the germline ends. CDR1 is SGHVS, CDR2 FNYEAQ, per germline. CDR3 DNA sequence: TGTGCCAGCAGCTTAGGACAGCAAGAGACCCAGTACTTC. This encodes CASSLGQQETQYF.

This clone was found once. The rearrangement joins TRBV19 to TRBJ1-1; 8 bases are a match to TRBD1. The germline V gene has CDR1 LNHDA and CDR2 SQIVND (reference sequence). The CDR3 length is 16 residues. V shed 3 bases, J shed 6 bases, and the junction held 12 bases outside the gene matches. The CDR3 sequence: CASSILLRQGRAEAFF. As DNA, the CDR3 is TGTGCCAGTAGTATCCTTCTCAGACAGGGGCGGGCTGAAGCTTTCTTT.

This chain joins TRBV11-2 and TRBJ2-1, with TRBD1 as a possible D gene (5 bases). Germline lookup yields CDR1 SGHAT and CDR2 FQNNGV. V shed 6 bases and J shed 0 bases, with 15 bases lying between them. The CDR3 contains 16 residues. For the CDR3, the DNA is TGTGCCAGCAGTTCCATTGGGGCCCCCTCCTACAATGAGCAGTTCTTC. The encoded protein is CASSSIGAPSYNEQFF.